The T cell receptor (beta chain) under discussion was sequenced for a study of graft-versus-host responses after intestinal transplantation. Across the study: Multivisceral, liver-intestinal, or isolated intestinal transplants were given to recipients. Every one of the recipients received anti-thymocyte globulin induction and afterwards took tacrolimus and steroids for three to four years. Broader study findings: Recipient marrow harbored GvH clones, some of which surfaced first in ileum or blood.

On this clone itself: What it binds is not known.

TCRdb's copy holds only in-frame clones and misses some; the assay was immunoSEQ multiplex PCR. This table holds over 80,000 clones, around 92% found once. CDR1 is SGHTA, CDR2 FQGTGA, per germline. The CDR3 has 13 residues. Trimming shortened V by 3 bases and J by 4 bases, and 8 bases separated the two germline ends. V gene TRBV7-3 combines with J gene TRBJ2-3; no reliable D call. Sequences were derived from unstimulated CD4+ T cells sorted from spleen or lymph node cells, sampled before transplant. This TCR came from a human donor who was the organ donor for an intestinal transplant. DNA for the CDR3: TGTGCCAGCAGCTTTACCTTAGCAGATACGCAGTATTTT. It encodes CASSFTLADTQYF.